This TCR beta chain was profiled in a study of blood T cell repertoires in COVID-19. Study at large: Samples of COVID-19 (acute and convalescent) were obtained from the United States, Italy and Spain. The cDNA or gDNA used as material had been derived from T cells, B-cell-depleted T cells, or PBMCs.

The CDR3 consists of 14 residues. Trimming pared 0 bases from V and 7 bases from J, leaving 11 bases between. CDR1 is SGHRS, CDR2 YFSETQ, per germline. This clone was recorded once. As originally analysed: Quantification of nucleated cells was approximated via reference gene primer amplification. Sequencing used immunoSEQ multiplex PCR; TCRdb keeps in-frame clones, though not all of them. V and J calls and clone size are given by that table; D and trimming were obtained from the DNA. The data show tens of thousands of clones, around 86% seen once. This clonotype originated in a man between 65 and 85 years old with active or convalescent COVID-19. The V gene is TRBV5-1, the J gene TRBJ2-1, with D maybe TRBD2 (5 bases). The sample comprised peripheral blood. The CDR3 DNA sequence: TGCGCCAGCAGCTTGGGTGGAGGCTTGAATGAGCAGTTCTTC. It is translated as CASSLGGGLNEQFF.